Listed here are 23 T cell receptor beta chains from one sample, sequenced in a study of identifying expanded T cells in peripheral blood (dated by TCRdb to the late 2010s). Receptors were amplified or captured by the immunoSEQ multiplex PCR assay. In its TCRdb copy, this immuneACCESS table keeps in-frame sequences only and misses some clones. Where compared with another copy, unresolved V genes explain less than half of these, and the others have no known cause. Within this sample are over 90,000 clones, with 70% to 90% of them counted one time only. 11% to 15% of the sample is taken by the ten largest. Sequences were obtained from blood. The receptors come from a person aged 18-69 years in good health.

This rearrangement joins TRBV7-8 to TRBJ2-1; 9 bases are shared with TRBD2. The CDR3 totals 21 residues. Germline V gene sequence: CDR1 SGHVS, CDR2 FQNEAQ. The ends lost 5 bases at V and 6 bases at J; junction bases unmatched: 26. DNA for the CDR3: TGTGCCAGCAGCCCGAGGTGGGGTGGTGTTAGCGGGAGTGTTTTGCCCAATGAGCAGTTCTTC. It specifies CASSPRWGGVSGSVLPNEQFF. The variable domain in full, completed from reference TRBV7-8 and TRBJ2-1, reads GAGVSQSPRYKVAKRGQDVALRCDPISGHVSLFWYQQALGQGPEFLTYFQNEAQLDKSGLPSDRFFAERPEGSVSTLKIQRTQQEDSAVYLCASSPRWGGVSGSVLPNEQFFGPGTRLTVL.

This clone has just one count. The chain couples TRBV6-5 to TRBJ1-6, with D maybe TRBD1 (6 bases). Trimming stripped 10 bases from V and 8 bases from J, with 18 bases between. There are 14 residues in the CDR3. Germline assignment: CDR1 MNHEY and CDR2 SVGAGI. CDR3 residues: CAKLQGMGDSPLHF. The CDR3 DNA reads as TGTGCCAAATTACAGGGAATGGGGGATTCACCCCTCCACTTT.

This chain connects TRBV18 to TRBJ2-5; D is possibly TRBD2 (5 bases). V lost 3 bases to trimming and J lost 1 base, with 12 bases between them. The CDR3 consists of 15 residues. Looked up from germline, CDR1 is KGHSH and CDR2 is LQKENI. The DNA for the CDR3 is TGTGCCAGCTCACCTGAAGGGAGTCTCCAAGAGACCCAGTACTTC. This gives the protein CASSPEGSLQETQYF.

This chain connects TRBV28 to TRBJ1-5, with D unclear. The CDR3 loop spans 12 amino acids. Germline V lookup: CDR1 MDHEN, CDR2 SYDVKM. V lost 7 bases, J lost 5 bases, and 9 bases lay in between. The DNA of the CDR3 is TGTGCCAGCAATGATGGGGATCAGCCCCAGCATTTT. It is translated as CASNDGDQPQHF.

The chain joins TRBV6-5 to TRBJ1-2; a possible D gene is TRBD1 (5 bases). CDR1 MNHEY and CDR2 SVGAGI come from the germline V gene. The length of the CDR3 is 13 residues. The V and J ends lost 6 bases and 4 bases respectively, with 12 bases between them. The CDR3 DNA reads as TGTGCCAGCAGGTCCGAGGGACTCTATGGCTACACCTTC. This sequence encodes CASRSEGLYGYTF.

The chain has TRBV19 and TRBJ2-7, with D perhaps matching TRBD1 (6 bases). CDR1 is LNHDA and CDR2 is SQIVND in the germline V gene (reference sequence). The CDR3 runs to 14 residues. Between the trimmed V and J ends, which lost 5 bases and 0 bases, there was a span of 11 bases. CDR3 in DNA: TGTGCCAGTAGTGAACAGACAGGCTCCTACGAGCAGTACTTC. This encodes CASSEQTGSYEQYF.

The chain is built from TRBV30 and TRBJ1-2; 9 bases align to TRBD1. CDR3 length: 15 residues. Looked up from germline, CDR1 is GTSNPN and CDR2 is SVGIG (reference sequence). The J segment lost 8 bases and the V segment lost 1 base, leaving 11 bases of the junction unmatched. CDR3 sequence (DNA): TGTGCCTGGAGTGCTTCGACAGGGGGTGTGCGGGGCTACACCTTC. This codes for CAWSASTGGVRGYTF.

J is TRBJ2-1 and V is TRBV5-1, with D unclear. This CDR3 contains 14 residues. Germline V CDR1 and CDR2: SGHRS, YFSETQ. Trimming stripped 6 bases from V and 5 bases from J, with 15 bases between. The chain's CDR3 is CASTVLPEDNEQFF. In DNA, the CDR3 is TGCGCCAGCACGGTACTCCCTGAGGACAATGAGCAGTTCTTC.

V is TRBV5-5 and J is TRBJ1-5; D uncertain. The germline V and J ends were trimmed by 0 bases and 5 bases, with 12 bases remaining between them. This CDR3 has 15 residues. Germline V gives CDR1 SGHKS, CDR2 YYEKEE (reference sequence). The CDR3 protein is CASSLAATPYQPQHF. The CDR3 region has the DNA TGTGCCAGCAGCTTGGCCGCGACCCCGTATCAGCCCCAGCATTTT.

This clone was seen only a few times. This chain uses TRBV19 with TRBJ1-5, with 12 bases identical to TRBD1. V lost 9 bases, J lost 6 bases, and 9 bases stayed unmatched. The CDR3 totals 15 residues. Germline CDR1 and CDR2: LNHDA and SQIVND (reference sequence). The DNA of the CDR3 is TGTGCCAGCACCGGGACAGGGGGCAAGAGTCAGCCCCAGCATTTT. Protein product: CASTGTGGKSQPQHF.

The count of this clone is one. The V call is TRBV7-8, the J call TRBJ2-7; D uncertain. Germline lookup yields CDR1 SGHVS and CDR2 FQNEAQ. With 2 bases removed from V and 4 bases from J, the gap between germline ends came to 6 bases. This CDR3 is built from 12 residues. DNA of the CDR3: TGTGCCAGCAGCTTAAATTCATACGAGCAGTACTTC. It codes for CASSLNSYEQYF.

The genes are TRBV21-1 and TRBJ2-7; TRBD1 is taken as the D call from the table, unchecked against the DNA. TRBV21-1 is designated a pseudogene. The CDR3 loop spans 16 amino acids. In DNA form, the CDR3 reads TGTGCCAGCAGCAAAGAGGGACAGCACAGCTCCTACGAGCAGTACTTC. This translates into CASSKEGQHSSYEQYF.

A few counts support this clone. The chain is built from TRBV9 and TRBJ2-7; D may be TRBD2 (6 bases). The V and J ends lost 2 bases and 5 bases respectively, with 11 bases between them. Germline V gene sequence: CDR1 SGDLS, CDR2 YYNGEE. This CDR3 region has 13 residues. The CDR3 loop is CASSVRTIDEQYF. DNA of the CDR3: TGTGCCAGCAGCGTTCGGACTATAGACGAGCAGTACTTC.

CDR3 sequence (DNA): TGTGCCAGCAGCTTAAGGCCCTGGTCCCCTCAGCCCCAGCATTTT. Its translation: CASSLRPWSPQPQHF. The chain couples TRBV7-2 to TRBJ1-5, with D uncertain. Germline values: CDR1 SGHTA, CDR2 FQGNSA. CDR3 length: 15 residues. With 2 bases removed from V and 6 bases from J, the gap between germline ends came to 14 bases.

The genes are TRBV7-2 and TRBJ1-1; D is uncertain. V dropped 5 bases and J dropped 0 bases, with 10 bases sitting between them. The CDR3 spans 14 residues. Germline V gives CDR1 SGHTA, CDR2 FQGNSA. The CDR3 reads CASSNQFLNTEAFF. In DNA form, the CDR3 reads TGTGCCAGCAGCAACCAGTTTTTGAACACTGAAGCTTTCTTT.

V gene TRBV6-5 combines with J gene TRBJ2-5, with 8 bases identical to TRBD2. Germline CDR1 MNHEY, CDR2 SVGAGI. This CDR3 is built from 13 residues. Germline trimming cut 7 bases from V and 3 bases from J; bases unmatched to any gene: 4. The DNA for the CDR3 is TGTGCCAGCAACGGGGGGGGAGAAGAGACCCAGTACTTC. Translated, it gives CASNGGGEETQYF.

In its sample, this clone was seen once. The V call is TRBV2, the J call TRBJ1-6; D possibly corresponds to TRBD1 (5 bases). The V and J ends lost 5 bases and 1 base respectively, with 18 bases between them. The CDR3 consists of 18 residues. Germline values: CDR1 SNHLY, CDR2 FYNNEI. CDR3 residues: CASSLRFAGMSYNSPLHF. The CDR3, as DNA: TGTGCCAGCAGTCTCAGGTTTGCAGGGATGTCCTATAATTCACCCCTCCACTTT.

The chain links TRBV10-3 to TRBJ2-2; D is ambiguous. This CDR3 comprises 13 residues. Deletions cut 4 bases from V and 3 bases from J, with 6 bases between. CDR1 ENHRY and CDR2 SYGVKD come from the germline V gene. CDR3 region: CAISVGDTGELFF. The CDR3 nucleotides are TGTGCCATCAGTGTCGGAGACACCGGGGAGCTGTTTTTT.

This rearrangement joins TRBV5-1 to TRBJ2-1; 12 bases line up with TRBD2. Trimming removed 0 bases from V and 10 bases from J; junction bases left unmatched: 8. The CDR3 has 16 residues. Germline lookup yields CDR1 SGHRS and CDR2 YFSETQ. CDR3: CASSLVVTSGSKEQFF. In DNA form, the CDR3 reads TGCGCCAGCAGCTTGGTAGTGACTAGCGGGAGTAAGGAGCAGTTCTTC.

The chain links TRBV19 to TRBJ1-2; possible D gene TRBD1, 6 bases. CDR1 and CDR2 from the germline V gene are LNHDA and SQIVND (reference sequence). The CDR3 loop spans 15 amino acids. V was pared by 5 bases and J by 4 bases, with 17 bases between. In nucleotides, the CDR3 is TGTGCCAGTAGTGTGCTAACCGGGACACCCTATGGCTACACCTTC. This translates into CASSVLTGTPYGYTF. The whole variable domain, remainder taken from reference TRBV19 and TRBJ1-2, is DGGITQSPKYLFRKEGQNVTLSCEQNLNHDAMYWYRQDPGQGLRLIYYSQIVNDFQKGDIAEGYSVSREKKESFPLTVTSAQKNPTAFYLCASSVLTGTPYGYTFGSGTRLTVV.

V is TRBV30 and J is TRBJ1-5, with D perhaps TRBD1 (5 bases). Germline V lookup: CDR1 GTSNPN, CDR2 SVGIG (reference sequence). The length of the CDR3 is 16 residues. Between the trimmed V and J ends, which lost 1 base and 4 bases, there was a span of 17 bases. For the CDR3, the DNA is TGTGCCTGGAGTGGGGTTGGGGGTCTTAGGAATCAGCCCCAGCATTTT. It translates to CAWSGVGGLRNQPQHF.

This clone was recorded once. The rearrangement uses TRBV5-1 and TRBJ1-1, with D maybe TRBD1 (5 bases). V lost 7 bases and J 2 bases, leaving 12 bases between the germline ends. This CDR3 contains 13 residues. Germline V lookup: CDR1 SGHRS, CDR2 YFSETQ. CDR3 bases: TGCGCCAGCCGGGACCAAGGAAACACTGAAGCTTTCTTT. Protein product: CASRDQGNTEAFF.

V usage is TRBV10-2 and J usage is TRBJ2-6; D may be TRBD1 (6 bases). This CDR3 is built from 15 residues. Germline assignment: CDR1 WSHSY and CDR2 SAAADI. With 8 bases removed from V and 0 bases from J, the gap between germline ends came to 11 bases. The CDR3 is CASQQGTSGANVLTF. The CDR3 DNA follows: TGCGCCAGCCAACAGGGTACCTCTGGGGCCAACGTCCTGACTTTC.